This is a list of T cell receptor beta chains from one sample in a study of cytomegalovirus exposure and HLA in healthy donors. TCRdb's table, derived via immunoSEQ multiplex PCR, lists solely in-frame clones and lacks some. The sample holds approximately 110,000 clones, around 80% seen once. Sequencing was done on a sample of PBMCs. Every receptor here comes from a woman between 18 and 30 years old in good health and CMV-seropositive. Both conserved end residues are part of each CDR3.

V gene	CDR3 length	J gene	CDR3 protein
TRBV5-1	13	TRBJ2-1	CASSFDSYNEQFF
TRBV5-1	14	TRBJ2-3	CASSSTVSTDTQYF
TRBV5-1	15	TRBJ2-2	CASSLGGLTGGELFF
TRBV27	12	TRBJ1-4	CASSLRGEKLFF
TRBV10-3	13	TRBJ1-2	CAIKEPRSYGYTF
TRBV28	17	TRBJ2-1	CASSFLVRGTAYNEQFF
TRBV14	16	TRBJ2-2	CASSPPPAQGSGELFF
TRBV19	16	TRBJ2-7	CASSILGTSGAYEQYF
TRBV7-8	14	TRBJ1-5	CASSLRTENQPQHF
TRBV28	13	TRBJ2-1	CASSLTGSSEQFF
TRBV28	15	TRBJ1-2	CASHTLLTYNYGYTF
TRBV18	17	TRBJ1-4	CASSLQSTSQGAEKLFF
TRBV9	15	TRBJ2-5	CASSVGGQPWETQYF
TRBV30	14	TRBJ2-7	CACIAATKAYEQYF
TRBV2	15	TRBJ1-6	CASSKTGQGNSPLHF
TRBV27	13	TRBJ2-5	CASSRGRRETQYF
TRBV28	22	TRBJ2-5	CASSFLPPWSIPRTSPQETQYF
TRBV10-3	15	TRBJ2-1	CAISTGQGAYNEQFF
TRBV21-1	19	TRBJ2-3	CASSKETLGASGSTATQYF
TRBV7-3	14	TRBJ1-1	CASSPQGPNTEAFF
TRBV30	17	TRBJ2-3	CARGPTPGTGISDTQYF
TRBV28	16	TRBJ2-5	CASSLPRAAAGKTQYF
TRBV2	14	TRBJ1-5	CASSERDRNQPQHF
TRBV7-9	16	TRBJ2-3	CASSSGLAGGPGTQYF
TRBV28	15	TRBJ2-5	CASSFRLAGRETQYF
TRBV19	13	TRBJ1-2	CASTGALNYGYTF
TRBV27	12	TRBJ1-2	CASWDTGYGYTF
TRBV1	18	TRBJ2-2	CTSSPATSGIGKDGELFF
TRBV11-3	14	TRBJ1-1	CASSFGQRNTEAFF
TRBV25-1	16	TRBJ2-1	CASSLTSLLGGDEQFF
TRBV5-4	16	TRBJ2-7	CASSHVGGRALGEQYF
TRBV19	14	TRBJ2-3	CASSMAGRTDTQYF
TRBV18	15	TRBJ1-2	CASSDRALTNYGYTF
TRBV11-1	15	TRBJ2-7	CASSPNQGGGNEQYF
TRBV28	15	TRBJ2-7	CASSPPTRSSYEQYF
TRBV14	12	TRBJ1-5	CASSLTGGAQHF
TRBV5-6	15	TRBJ2-3	CASSTGGAGADTQYF
TRBV28	12	TRBJ1-2	CASRDNNYGYTF
TRBV28	14	TRBJ2-7	CASNTPGQGSEQYF
TRBV6-1	13	TRBJ2-7	CASSRGDAYEQYF
TRBV4-1	16	TRBJ2-7	CASSQVPGLVPHEQYF
TRBV6-4	19	TRBJ2-7	CASSFHASGHLMSSYEQYF
TRBV14	16	TRBJ2-5	CASSQAELSIQETQYF
TRBV7-9	15	TRBJ2-3	CASSPTSGRTDTQYF
TRBV12-5	13	TRBJ1-2	CASGLNRDYGYTF
TRBV6-6	15	TRBJ2-1	CASSSPLVRDRSQFF
TRBV6-5	15	TRBJ2-6	CASRPTGSGANVLTF
TRBV7-9	16	TRBJ1-1	CASSKGPQRVSFEAFF
TRBV21-1	13	TRBJ2-7	CASSKVCVYEQYF
TRBV28	14	TRBJ2-5	CASSFVSTRGTQYF